Presented here are 14 T cell receptor beta chains from one specimen sequenced in a study of CD8+ T cells in alopecia areata. RNA was extracted and reverse transcribed into cDNA as the sequencing template. Assay: immunoSEQ multiplex PCR; the TCRdb copy retains only in-frame clones and omits some. The sample comprises around 100,000 clones, around 59% of which are singletons, and 8.5% to 10% rests with the top ten. Sequenced sample: CD4+ T cells sorted from blood. All receptors come from a human donor in good health.

This chain uses TRBV6-5 with TRBJ1-1; no reliable D call. V was clipped by 0 bases and J by 0 bases, with 8 bases between them. The CDR3 is 15 amino acids. CDR1 MNHEY and CDR2 SVGAGI come from the germline V gene. The CDR3 bases are TGTGCCAGCAGTTACTCAGGCAGTCTGAACACTGAAGCTTTCTTT. As protein: CASSYSGSLNTEAFF.

This chain uses TRBV29-1 with TRBJ1-1, with D perhaps TRBD1 (6 bases). Trimming cost V 6 bases and J 0 bases, with 11 bases left between them. Germline CDR1 is SQVTM and CDR2 is ANQGSEA. The CDR3 sequence is 13 residues long. In DNA form, the CDR3 reads TGCAGCGTCCGGACAGCCCTGAACACTGAAGCTTTCTTT. It encodes CSVRTALNTEAFF.

This clone was seen only a few times. J is TRBJ2-3 and V is TRBV7-9; no firm D call. The CDR3 has 13 amino acids. In germline, CDR1 is SEHNR, CDR2 FQNEAQ (reference sequence). The V gene lost 3 bases and the J gene lost 6 bases, with 10 bases spanning the gap. CDR3 sequence reads: CASSFASGDTQYF. For the CDR3, the DNA is TGTGCCAGCAGCTTCGCCTCTGGGGATACGCAGTATTTT.

The V and J genes are TRBV29-1 and TRBJ1-1, with D perhaps matching TRBD1 (6 bases). This CDR3 is built from 14 residues. Germline V gives CDR1 SQVTM, CDR2 ANQGSEA. V was pared by 5 bases and J by 1 base, with 14 bases between. CDR3 sequence: CSVRRTAENTEAFF. The DNA of the CDR3 is TGCAGCGTTCGGAGGACAGCTGAGAACACTGAAGCTTTCTTT.

Only a few counts were recorded for this clone. The V gene is TRBV29-1, the J gene TRBJ2-3; weak D call: TRBD1 (5 bases). Germline CDR1 and CDR2: SQVTM and ANQGSEA. V was clipped by 4 bases and J by 0 bases, with 11 bases between them. The CDR3 covers 14 residues. The CDR3 sequence is CSVGRTPSTDTQYF. CDR3 nucleotide sequence: TGCAGCGTTGGTAGGACACCTAGCACAGATACGCAGTATTTT.

This clone was counted a few times. V gene TRBV6-5 combines with J gene TRBJ2-5; 11 positions match TRBD2. After removal of 4 bases from V and 2 bases from J, the junction contained 3 bases not matched to a gene. This CDR3 spans 15 amino acids. Germline V gives CDR1 MNHEY, CDR2 SVGAGI. CDR3 in amino acids: CASSSPSGGQETQYF. CDR3 DNA sequence: TGTGCCAGCAGTTCCCCTAGCGGGGGGCAAGAGACCCAGTACTTC.

This clone has a handful of counts. The chain carries TRBV28 and TRBJ1-1; 7 bases align to TRBD1. V was clipped by 5 bases and J by 1 base; unmatched bases: 7. The CDR3 contains 15 residues. Germline V lookup: CDR1 MDHEN, CDR2 SYDVKM. CDR3 DNA sequence: TGTGCCAGCAGTCTTCCGGGACAGACGAACACTGAAGCTTTCTTT. Residues: CASSLPGQTNTEAFF.

This rearrangement joins TRBV2 to TRBJ1-6, with 8 bases identical to TRBD1. Germline V gene lookup returns CDR1 SNHLY and CDR2 FYNNEI. This CDR3 is built from 16 residues. After removal of 7 bases from V and 5 bases from J, the junction contained 10 bases not matched to a gene. CDR3 loop: CASIKRTGFNNSPLHF. The CDR3 DNA sequence: TGTGCCAGCATTAAACGGACAGGGTTCAATAATTCACCCCTCCACTTT.

The CDR3 here is CASREGQEGTEAFF. The CDR3 coding sequence is TGCGCCAGCAGGGAGGGACAGGAGGGGACTGAAGCTTTCTTT. The V gene is TRBV5-1, the J gene TRBJ1-1, with 8 bases matching TRBD1. With V trimmed by 5 bases and J by 5 bases, 8 bases remained unmatched. The germline V gene encodes CDR1 SGHRS and CDR2 YFSETQ. This CDR3 is 14 amino acids long.

A word on this clone: Since a much larger clone is just one base distant, this may be a read error. The V call is TRBV11-2, the J call TRBJ2-4; possibly TRBD2 for D (5 bases). Per the germline V gene, CDR1 is SGHAT and CDR2 is FQNNGV. CDR3 length: 15 amino acids. The CDR3 nucleotides are TGTGCCAGCAGCTGGGGAGTCTTAGCCAAAAGCATTCAGTACTTC. Translated: CASSWGVLAKSIQYF.

The table lists this clone with a few counts. J is TRBJ2-1 and V is TRBV5-1, with 8 bases aligning to TRBD1. J gave up 5 bases and V 4 bases, and 5 bases lay outside the gene matches. The CDR3 covers 14 residues. Per germline, CDR1 SGHRS and CDR2 YFSETQ. The CDR3 nucleotides read TGCGCCAGCAGCGCGGGACAGGCAGACAATGAGCAGTTCTTC. Encoded protein: CASSAGQADNEQFF.

Regarding this clone: Mismatch with germline at one junction end may stem from a read error. The chain carries TRBV27 and TRBJ2-7, with 13 bases that match TRBD2. The CDR3 totals 18 residues. Germline CDR1 MNHEY, CDR2 SMNVEV (reference sequence). The CDR3 nucleotides read TGTGCCAGCAGTCCTAGACGGAGGACTAGCGGGGGCTCCAACGAGCAGTACTTC. This translates into CASSPRRRTSGGSNEQYF.

This chain connects TRBV9 to TRBJ1-1; TRBD1 aligns across 7 bases. Germline V CDR1 and CDR2: SGDLS, YYNGEE. The CDR3 consists of 13 residues. Unmatched junction bases numbered 7, after V lost 0 bases and J lost 11 bases. The CDR3 region has the DNA TGTGCCAGCAGCGTAGCAAACAGGGGCGGCGCTTTCTTT. Amino acids: CASSVANRGGAFF.

With respect to this clone: Within the sample, other DNA sequences also encode this same CDR3. V and J are TRBV10-2 and TRBJ1-1; TRBD1 is a possible D gene (6 bases). Germline CDR1 is WSHSY and CDR2 is SAAADI. The CDR3 runs 14 residues. V lost 7 bases and J lost 1, with 13 bases in between. The CDR3 region has the DNA TGCGCCAGCACCCCAGGGGCGGCGAACACTGAAGCTTTCTTT. It specifies CASTPGAANTEAFF.